These T cell receptor beta chains were read from a single sample in a study of cytomegalovirus exposure and HLA in healthy donors. This table comes from immunoSEQ multiplex PCR, and its TCRdb copy is limited to in-frame clones, with some not included. The sample table includes about 160,000 clones. The specimen was PBMCs. The receptors stem from a man aged 25-40 years in good health and CMV-seronegative. Both conserved end residues are part of each CDR3. Each record gives: V gene, D gene, J gene, CDR3 DNA, CDR3 protein. The D gene is left open where the match is weak.

v_gene: TRBV5-1; d_gene: TRBD1; j_gene: TRBJ1-2; CDR3nt: TGCGCCAGCAGCTTGGGACAGGGGGAATACTATGGCTACACCTTC; CDR3aa: CASSLGQGEYYGYTF
v_gene: TRBV19; d_gene: TRBD1; j_gene: TRBJ2-2; CDR3nt: TGTGCCAGTAGTAAACAGGGGACAACCGGGGAGCTGTTTTTT; CDR3aa: CASSKQGTTGELFF
v_gene: TRBV11-3; d_gene: NA; j_gene: TRBJ2-7; CDR3nt: TGTGCCAGCAGAACTAATAGCGGTAAGAGCTCCTACGAGCAGTACTTC; CDR3aa: CASRTNSGKSSYEQYF
v_gene: TRBV27; d_gene: NA; j_gene: TRBJ2-1; CDR3nt: TGTGCCAGCAGCCCTAATCCCTACAATGAGCAGTTCTTC; CDR3aa: CASSPNPYNEQFF
v_gene: TRBV5-4; d_gene: TRBD2; j_gene: TRBJ2-3; CDR3nt: TGTGCCAGCACCCAAGTAGCGGGATCTAGCACAGATACGCAGTATTTT; CDR3aa: CASTQVAGSSTDTQYF
v_gene: TRBV6-4; d_gene: NA; j_gene: TRBJ2-3; CDR3nt: TGTGCCAGCAGCGGGTCTGGGACAGATACGCAGTATTTT; CDR3aa: CASSGSGTDTQYF
v_gene: TRBV6-5; d_gene: NA; j_gene: TRBJ1-2; CDR3nt: TGTGCCAGCAGTGAACGGGGGGGGACACGGGGCTACACCTTC; CDR3aa: CASSERGGTRGYTF
v_gene: TRBV7-2; d_gene: NA; j_gene: TRBJ1-3; CDR3nt: TGTGCCAGCAGCTTCCTAACAGGGATCTCTGGAAACACCATATATTTT; CDR3aa: CASSFLTGISGNTIYF
v_gene: TRBV4-1; d_gene: TRBD2; j_gene: TRBJ2-7; CDR3nt: TGCGCCAGCAGCCAAGGACATAGCGGGTACTCCTACGAGCAGTACTTC; CDR3aa: CASSQGHSGYSYEQYF
v_gene: TRBV5-4; d_gene: TRBD2; j_gene: TRBJ2-1; CDR3nt: TGTGCCAGCAGCTCTCGAGCGGGATCCTACAATGAGCAGTTCTTC; CDR3aa: CASSSRAGSYNEQFF
v_gene: TRBV20-1; d_gene: NA; j_gene: TRBJ1-2; CDR3nt: TGCAGTGCTAACAGGGTGGATGGCTACACCTTC; CDR3aa: CSANRVDGYTF
v_gene: TRBV28; d_gene: NA; j_gene: TRBJ2-7; CDR3nt: TGTGCCACGGTAGCGACTAACTACGAGCAGTACTTC; CDR3aa: CATVATNYEQYF
v_gene: TRBV4-1; d_gene: TRBD1; j_gene: TRBJ1-3; CDR3nt: TGCGCCAGCAGCCAAGATCATGAGGGGGCAAGTGGAAGCACCATATATTTT; CDR3aa: CASSQDHEGASGSTIYF
v_gene: TRBV15; d_gene: NA; j_gene: TRBJ1-2; CDR3nt: TGTGCCACCAGCAGTAGCGGGGTGGGCTACACCTTC; CDR3aa: CATSSSGVGYTF
v_gene: TRBV19; d_gene: TRBD2; j_gene: TRBJ2-7; CDR3nt: TGTGCCAGTAGTATGGTACTAGCGGACGTCTTGGTGTACTTC; CDR3aa: CASSMVLADVLVYF
v_gene: TRBV19; d_gene: NA; j_gene: TRBJ2-3; CDR3nt: TGTGCCAGTAGTATTAACAGATACACAGATACGCAGTATTTT; CDR3aa: CASSINRYTDTQYF
v_gene: TRBV6-5; d_gene: NA; j_gene: TRBJ1-1; CDR3nt: TGTGCCAGCAGTTACTCGCGGGGGGCGAACACTGAAGCTTTCTTT; CDR3aa: CASSYSRGANTEAFF
v_gene: TRBV6-4; d_gene: NA; j_gene: TRBJ2-3; CDR3nt: TGTGCCAGCAGTGTGGAAGGGGCCACAGATACGCAGTATTTT; CDR3aa: CASSVEGATDTQYF
v_gene: TRBV10-3; d_gene: TRBD1; j_gene: TRBJ2-1; CDR3nt: TGTGCCATCACCGGAACAGGGGGCGGTTTCCTCAATGAGCAGTTCTTC; CDR3aa: CAITGTGGGFLNEQFF
v_gene: TRBV14; d_gene: TRBD2; j_gene: TRBJ2-7; CDR3nt: TGTGCCAGCAGCACGGGGGGGCAGGGCCGATACGAGCAGTACTTC; CDR3aa: CASSTGGQGRYEQYF
v_gene: TRBV5-6; d_gene: TRBD2; j_gene: TRBJ2-7; CDR3nt: TGTGCCAGCAGCTTGGCCCGGCGGGAGGGAGACTACGAGCAGTACTTC; CDR3aa: CASSLARREGDYEQYF
v_gene: TRBV6-1; d_gene: NA; j_gene: TRBJ1-4; CDR3nt: TGTGCCAGCAGTGGCGACAGTGAGAATGAAAAACTGTTTTTT; CDR3aa: CASSGDSENEKLFF